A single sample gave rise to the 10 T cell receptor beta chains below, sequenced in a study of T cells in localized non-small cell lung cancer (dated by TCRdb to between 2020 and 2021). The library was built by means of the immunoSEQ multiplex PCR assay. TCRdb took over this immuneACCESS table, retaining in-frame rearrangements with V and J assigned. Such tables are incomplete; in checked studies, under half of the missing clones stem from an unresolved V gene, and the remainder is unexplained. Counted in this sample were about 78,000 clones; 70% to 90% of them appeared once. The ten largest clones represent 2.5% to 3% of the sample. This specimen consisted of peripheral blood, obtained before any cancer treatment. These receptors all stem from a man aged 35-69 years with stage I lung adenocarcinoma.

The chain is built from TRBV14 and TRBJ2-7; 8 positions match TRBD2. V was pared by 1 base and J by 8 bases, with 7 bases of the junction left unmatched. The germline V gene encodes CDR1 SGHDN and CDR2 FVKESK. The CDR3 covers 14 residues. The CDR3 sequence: CASSQGPGGPQQYF. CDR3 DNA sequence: TGTGCCAGCAGCCAAGGGCCGGGGGGGCCCCAGCAGTACTTC.

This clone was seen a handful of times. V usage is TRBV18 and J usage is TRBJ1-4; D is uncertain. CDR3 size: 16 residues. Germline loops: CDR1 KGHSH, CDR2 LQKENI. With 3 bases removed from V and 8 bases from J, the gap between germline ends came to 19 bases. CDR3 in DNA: TGTGCCAGCTCACCTGTGGCGACGGGTCGGAAAGAAAAACTGTTTTTT. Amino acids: CASSPVATGRKEKLFF.

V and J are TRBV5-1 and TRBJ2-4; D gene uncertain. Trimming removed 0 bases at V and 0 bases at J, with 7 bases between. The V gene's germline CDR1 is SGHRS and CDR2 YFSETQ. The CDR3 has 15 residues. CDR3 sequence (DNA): TGCGCCAGCAGCTTGGCCGGATCAGCCAAAAACATTCAGTACTTC. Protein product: CASSLAGSAKNIQYF.

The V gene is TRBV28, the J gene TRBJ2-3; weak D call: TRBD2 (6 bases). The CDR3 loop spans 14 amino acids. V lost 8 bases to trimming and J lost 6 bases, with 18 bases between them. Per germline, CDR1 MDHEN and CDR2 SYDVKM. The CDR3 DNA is TGTGCCAGCGGGCTTACTAGCAAGGTTGATACGCAGTATTTT. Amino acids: CASGLTSKVDTQYF. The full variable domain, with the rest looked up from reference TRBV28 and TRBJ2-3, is DVKVTQSSRYLVKRTGEKVFLECVQDMDHENMFWYRQDPGLGLRLIYFSYDVKMKEKGDIPEGYSVSREKKERFSLILESASTNQTSMYLCASGLTSKVDTQYFGPGTRLTVL.

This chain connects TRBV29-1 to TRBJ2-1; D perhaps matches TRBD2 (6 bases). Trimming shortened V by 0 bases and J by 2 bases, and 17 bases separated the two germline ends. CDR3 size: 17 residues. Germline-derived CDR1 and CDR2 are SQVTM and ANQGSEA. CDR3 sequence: CSVEDGPMVAAYNEQFF. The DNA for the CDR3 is TGCAGCGTTGAAGATGGGCCTATGGTAGCGGCCTACAATGAGCAGTTCTTC.

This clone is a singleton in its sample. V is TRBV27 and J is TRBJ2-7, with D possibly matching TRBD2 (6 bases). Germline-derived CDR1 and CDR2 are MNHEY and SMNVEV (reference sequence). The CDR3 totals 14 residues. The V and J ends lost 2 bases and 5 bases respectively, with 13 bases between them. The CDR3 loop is CASSLRGRIHEQYF. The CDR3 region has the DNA TGTGCCAGCAGTTTAAGAGGGAGGATCCACGAGCAGTACTTC.

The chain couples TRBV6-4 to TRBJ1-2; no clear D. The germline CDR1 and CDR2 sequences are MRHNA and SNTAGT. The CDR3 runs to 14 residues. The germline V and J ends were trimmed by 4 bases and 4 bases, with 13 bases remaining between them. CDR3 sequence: CASSAKGGSYGYTF. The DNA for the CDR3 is TGTGCCAGCAGTGCAAAAGGAGGGTCCTATGGCTACACCTTC.

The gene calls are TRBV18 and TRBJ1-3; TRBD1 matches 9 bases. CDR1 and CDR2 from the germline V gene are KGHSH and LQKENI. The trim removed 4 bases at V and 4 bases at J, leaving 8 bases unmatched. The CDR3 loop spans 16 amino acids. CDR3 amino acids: CASSLRQGVAGNTIYF. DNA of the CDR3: TGTGCCAGCTCACTCCGACAGGGGGTAGCCGGAAACACCATATATTTT.

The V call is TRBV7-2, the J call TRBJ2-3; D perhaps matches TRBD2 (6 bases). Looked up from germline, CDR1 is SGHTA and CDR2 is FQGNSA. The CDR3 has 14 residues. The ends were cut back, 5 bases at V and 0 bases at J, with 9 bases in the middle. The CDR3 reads CASSPGVSTDTQYF. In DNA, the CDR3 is TGTGCCAGCAGCCCGGGGGTGAGCACAGATACGCAGTATTTT.

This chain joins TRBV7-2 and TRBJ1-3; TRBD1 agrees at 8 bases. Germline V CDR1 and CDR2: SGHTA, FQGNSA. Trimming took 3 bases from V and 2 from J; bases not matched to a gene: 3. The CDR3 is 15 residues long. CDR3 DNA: TGTGCCAGCAGCTTTCAGGGGGCCCCTGGAAACACCATATATTTT. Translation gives CASSFQGAPGNTIYF. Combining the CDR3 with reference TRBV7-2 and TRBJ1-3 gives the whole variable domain GAGVSQSPSNKVTEKGKDVELRCDPISGHTALYWYRQSLGQGLEFLIYFQGNSAPDKSGLPSDRFSAERTGGSVSTLTIQRTQQEDSAVYLCASSFQGAPGNTIYFGEGSWLTVV.